The 27 T cell receptor beta chains below were found in one sample sequenced in a study of T cell repertoires in cytomegalovirus infection. TCRdb reanalysed the reads using MiXCR and keeps one entry per CDR3 protein. Here the sample spans about 490,000 distinct CDR3 sequences, approximately 16% being singletons. Sequencing was carried out using CD8+ T cells from PBMCs. The source of these receptors is a human donor in good health (CMV status not recorded). Some clones in this sample may be carry-over from other donors' samples.

This clonotype was observed a handful of times. The chain couples TRBV6-5 to TRBJ2-1, with D tentatively TRBD2 (5 bases). The CDR3 covers 12 residues. V was trimmed by 5 bases and J by 10 bases, leaving 12 bases between them. CDR1 and CDR2 from the germline V gene are MNHEY and SVGAGI. The CDR3 loop reads CASSISASEQFF. CDR3 nucleotide sequence: TGTGCCAGCAGTATTAGCGCTAGCGAGCAGTTCTTC.

This clonotype showed up many times. This sequence joins TRBV7-8 and TRBJ2-5; 7 nucleotides agree with TRBD2. Germline V gene sequence: CDR1 SGHVS, CDR2 FQNEAQ. With V trimmed by 6 bases and J by 4 bases, 11 bases remained unmatched. The CDR3 spans 15 residues. For the CDR3, the DNA is TGTGCCAGCAGTCGAGCGGTGGGGGGGACAGAGACCCAGTACTTC. Its protein is CASSRAVGGTETQYF.

This sequence joins TRBV10-2 and TRBJ2-7; 13 bases fit TRBD2. This CDR3 spans 15 amino acids. Looked up from germline, CDR1 is WSHSY and CDR2 is SAAADI. V lost 7 bases and J lost 3; bases outside the gene matches: 6. CDR3 in DNA: TGCGCCAGCAAAAAAGGACTAGCGGGGGACTACGAGCAGTACTTC. It yields the protein CASKKGLAGDYEQYF.

This clonotype showed up many times. This chain joins TRBV11-2 and TRBJ2-2; D perhaps matches TRBD2 (6 bases). Germline V gene lookup returns CDR1 SGHAT and CDR2 FQNNGV. The CDR3 totals 14 residues. V was cut by 1 base and J by 3 bases, with 6 bases left in between. The CDR3 sequence: CASSLAGDTGELFF. The CDR3 coding sequence is TGTGCCAGCAGCTTAGCGGGGGACACCGGGGAGCTGTTTTTT.

This chain links TRBV5-6 with TRBJ2-2, with 9 bases lining up with TRBD2. After removal of 1 base from V and 4 bases from J, the junction contained 8 bases not matched to a gene. In germline, CDR1 is SGHDT, CDR2 YYEEEE. This CDR3 has 17 residues. CDR3 bases: TGTGCCAGCAGCTTGAATGTTTGGCGGGAGGGCACCGGGGAGCTGTTTTTT. Translating gives CASSLNVWREGTGELFF.

The genes are TRBV28 and TRBJ1-5, with D possibly TRBD1 on 5 matching bases. Between the trimmed V and J ends, which lost 11 bases and 5 bases, there was a span of 19 bases. The CDR3 is 14 residues long. Germline V CDR1 and CDR2: MDHEN, SYDVKM. CDR3: CAGTATVMDQPQHF. Here the CDR3 DNA reads TGTGCCGGCACCGCGACAGTAATGGATCAGCCCCAGCATTTT.

The chain recombines TRBV30 with TRBJ2-1; no definite D call. The CDR3 is 13 amino acids. The V gene's germline CDR1 is GTSNPN and CDR2 SVGIG (reference sequence). Between the trimmed V and J ends, which lost 5 bases and 5 bases, there was a span of 13 bases. The CDR3 region is CAWHLGVNNEQFF. The CDR3 DNA is TGTGCCTGGCACTTAGGAGTCAACAATGAGCAGTTCTTC.

The chain recombines TRBV6-6 with TRBJ1-5; 7 nucleotides align to TRBD1. Germline V gives CDR1 MNHNY, CDR2 SVGAGI (reference sequence). The junction had 2 bases not matched to a gene; V was cut back by 0 bases and J by 6 bases. CDR3 length: 14 residues. The CDR3: CASSYSAGGQPQHF. The DNA of the CDR3 is TGTGCCAGCAGTTACTCGGCAGGGGGTCAGCCCCAGCATTTT.

The J gene is TRBJ1-1, the V gene TRBV6-6, with D unclear. The CDR3 extends over 13 amino acids. Germline CDR1 reads MNHNY; CDR2 reads SVGAGI (reference sequence). V was trimmed by 10 bases and J by 0 bases, leaving 12 bases between them. The CDR3 spells CATETLVNTEAFF. The CDR3 DNA is TGTGCCACCGAGACACTGGTGAACACTGAAGCTTTCTTT.

This clonotype has a count of ten or more. The chain is built from TRBV7-9 and TRBJ2-2; D is undetermined. V lost 3 bases, J lost 6 bases, and 8 bases lay in between. The germline CDR1 and CDR2 sequences are SEHNR and FQNEAQ (reference sequence). The CDR3 contains 13 residues. The CDR3 protein is CASSLGVAGELFF. The CDR3 DNA reads as TGTGCCAGCAGCTTGGGTGTCGCCGGGGAGCTGTTTTTT.

The sample holds many counts of this clonotype. The CDR3 spells CASSQGRPGTGGETQYF. Here the CDR3 DNA reads TGTGCCAGCAGCCAAGGACGACCCGGGACAGGGGGAGAGACCCAGTACTTC. The chain uses TRBV14 and TRBJ2-5, with 11 positions matching TRBD1. Trimming cost V 1 base and J 4 bases; bases outside gene matches: 8. CDR3 length: 17 amino acids. Germline CDR1 is SGHDN and CDR2 is FVKESK.

This clonotype occurred many times. The J gene is TRBJ1-4, the V gene TRBV6-5; 9 nucleotides align to TRBD1. The length of the CDR3 is 17 residues. Germline CDR1 is MNHEY and CDR2 is SVGAGI. The J segment lost 3 bases and the V segment lost 0 bases, leaving 5 bases of the junction unmatched. The DNA for the CDR3 is TGTGCCAGCAGTTACTCTACAGGGGGCATGGCTAATGAAAAACTGTTTTTT. Its translation is CASSYSTGGMANEKLFF.

V is TRBV9 and J is TRBJ2-3; TRBD1 matches at 7 bases. The CDR3 loop spans 17 amino acids. In germline, CDR1 is SGDLS, CDR2 YYNGEE. The ends lost 0 bases at V and 8 bases at J; junction bases unmatched: 15. CDR3 coding DNA: TGTGCCAGCAGCGTAGGTGAGGGGGCCCTAGAAAAAGGTACGCAGTATTTT. Encoded protein: CASSVGEGALEKGTQYF.

Details on this clonotype: Being one base from a much bigger clone, this may be a read error. The chain recombines TRBV5-5 with TRBJ1-5; D remains unclear. Germline values: CDR1 SGHKS, CDR2 YYEKEE (reference sequence). CDR3 length equals 16 residues. The CDR3 bases are TGTACCAGCAGCTTGGTGGGAGGGCCGAGCAATCAGCCCCAGCATTTT. Translation gives CTSSLVGGPSNQPQHF.

The chain combines TRBV11-2 with TRBJ2-1; D is unresolved. The V gene's germline CDR1 is SGHAT and CDR2 FQNNGV. The CDR3 runs 15 residues. V gave up 1 base and J gave up 3 bases, with 10 bases separating them. The chain's CDR3 is CASSLVQAHYNEQFF. The CDR3 DNA reads TGTGCCAGCAGCTTAGTGCAGGCCCACTACAATGAGCAGTTCTTC.

This chain connects TRBV7-6 to TRBJ2-7; TRBD1 aligns across 7 bases. Unmatched junction bases numbered 2, after V lost 1 base and J lost 5 bases. This CDR3 is built from 13 residues. Germline V gene lookup returns CDR1 SGHVS and CDR2 FNYEAQ. The CDR3: CASSLVTGDEQYF. The CDR3 DNA reads TGTGCCAGCAGCTTAGTCACAGGGGACGAGCAGTACTTC.

A few counts support this clonotype. The J gene is TRBJ2-7, the V gene TRBV4-1; TRBD1 might be the D (7 bases). The CDR3 covers 15 residues. The V gene's germline CDR1 is MGHRA and CDR2 YSYEKL. Trimming shortened V by 4 bases and J by 2 bases, and 15 bases separated the two germline ends. The CDR3 DNA reads as TGCGCCAGCAGCCCACGGGAGACAGGGCCCTACGAGCAGTACTTC. It encodes CASSPRETGPYEQYF.

Only a few counts were recorded for this clonotype. V usage is TRBV10-3 and J usage is TRBJ2-1, with 8 bases that match TRBD2. The CDR3 extends over 12 amino acids. CDR1 and CDR2 from the germline V gene are ENHRY and SYGVKD. J was trimmed by 6 bases and V by 7 bases; bases with no gene match: 2. The CDR3 loop is CAIKGLVNEQFF. As DNA, the CDR3 is TGTGCCATCAAGGGACTAGTCAATGAGCAGTTCTTC.

This CDR3 reads CASSQDRTTYEQYF. As DNA, the CDR3 is TGCGCCAGCAGCCAAGACCGGACAACCTACGAGCAGTACTTC. The chain has TRBV4-1 and TRBJ2-7; TRBD1 might be the D (5 bases). CDR3 length: 14 residues. V was cut by 0 bases and J by 2 bases, with 8 bases left in between. CDR1 and CDR2 from the germline V gene are MGHRA and YSYEKL.

This clonotype has a count of ten or more. The V and J genes are TRBV28 and TRBJ2-3; the match to TRBD1 covers 8 bases. With 5 bases clipped from V and 6 bases from J, the junction kept 7 bases outside the gene matches. Germline CDR1 reads MDHEN; CDR2 reads SYDVKM. The CDR3 consists of 14 residues. The CDR3 DNA follows: TGTGCCAGCAGTCTCCGGACAGGGAAGGATACGCAGTATTTT. Amino acids: CASSLRTGKDTQYF.

About this clonotype: This likely comes from a read error, as the CDR3 has no conserved phenylalanine or tryptophan at its end. This chain connects TRBV19 to TRBJ1-2; 7 positions match TRBD1. The CDR3 length is 13 residues. Germline V lookup: CDR1 LNHDA, CDR2 SQIVND (reference sequence). The V segment lost 7 bases and the J segment 3 bases; nucleotides outside the gene matches: 5. The DNA of the CDR3 is TGTGCCAGTAAAGCGGGGACAGACTATGGCTACACCATC. Protein: CASKAGTDYGYTI.

This chain links TRBV29-1 with TRBJ1-6; D is unresolved. This CDR3 is built from 16 residues. Per germline, CDR1 SQVTM and CDR2 ANQGSEA. The V end was cut by 8 bases, the J end by 0 bases, with 17 bases between. This chain's CDR3 is CSPRCGLSSYNSPLHF. CDR3 sequence (DNA): TGCAGCCCCAGGTGCGGGTTGAGCTCCTATAATTCACCCCTCCACTTT.

This clonotype was seen a handful of times. This chain connects TRBV28 to TRBJ2-5, with D perhaps being TRBD1 or TRBD2 (5 bases each). The CDR3 has 13 residues. V was cut by 6 bases and J by 14 bases, with 22 bases left in between. The germline V gene has CDR1 MDHEN and CDR2 SYDVKM. The CDR3 nucleotides read TGTGCCAGCAGCCTACTATCCTGGGACGGCACATACTTC. It is translated as CASSLLSWDGTYF.

This clonotype is a singleton in its sample. V usage is TRBV28 and J usage is TRBJ1-2, with 7 bases that match TRBD1. In germline, CDR1 is MDHEN, CDR2 SYDVKM. This CDR3 has 16 amino acids. V gave up 3 bases and J gave up 3 bases; unmatched junction bases: 10. The chain's CDR3 is CASSFDGEGADYGYTF. The CDR3 region has the DNA TGTGCCAGCAGTTTTGATGGGGAGGGGGCAGACTATGGCTACACCTTC.

This clonotype was counted between two and nine times. This chain connects TRBV27 to TRBJ2-3, with 10 bases that match TRBD2. The V segment lost 5 bases and the J segment 0 bases; nucleotides outside the gene matches: 11. The germline gives CDR1 MNHEY, CDR2 SMNVEV (reference sequence). This CDR3 comprises 18 residues. DNA for the CDR3: TGTGCCAGCAGTCTGTACGCAGCGGGAGGGACAAGCACAGATACGCAGTATTTT. This translates into CASSLYAAGGTSTDTQYF.

This chain joins TRBV12-3 or TRBV12-4 and TRBJ1-6, with 8 bases fitting TRBD1. The CDR3 spans 15 residues. With V trimmed by 7 bases and J by 7 bases, 9 bases remained unmatched. The CDR3 DNA follows: TGTGCCAGCAAACGACAGGGGACAGTAAATTCACCCCTCCACTTT. It specifies CASKRQGTVNSPLHF.

The sample holds a few counts of this clonotype. The rearrangement joins TRBV10-3 to TRBJ2-1, with 7 bases matching TRBD2. CDR1 is ENHRY and CDR2 is SYGVKD in the germline V gene. The CDR3 consists of 18 residues. Unmatched junction bases numbered 21, after V lost 6 bases and J lost 7 bases. The CDR3 reads CAIRGEVQRDLTGNEQFF. DNA for the CDR3: TGTGCCATCAGGGGTGAAGTACAGCGGGACCTTACGGGAAATGAGCAGTTCTTC.